The 27 T cell receptor beta chains listed next were all sequenced from one sample in a study of blood T cell repertoires in COVID-19. Profiling relied on immunoSEQ multiplex PCR, and the TCRdb table lists in-frame clones only, not all of them. Seen here are 250,000 to 300,000 clones, roughly nine tenths observed once, and the top ten hold roughly 2.3%. Sequenced material: peripheral blood. The receptors stem from a young woman with COVID-19, enrolled during active disease.

The chain has TRBV5-1 and TRBJ2-1; tentatively, D is TRBD1 (5 bases). Germline V gene data show CDR1 as SGHRS and CDR2 as YFSETQ. The CDR3 is 16 amino acids. Trimming took off 0 bases at V and 5 bases at J, with 15 bases between the two ends. The CDR3 DNA sequence: TGCGCCAGCAGCTTGGCGGCCAGGGAATCCGACAATGAGCAGTTCTTC. This codes for CASSLAARESDNEQFF.

The table lists this clone with a count of one. This specimen includes other DNA sequences encoding the same CDR3. V usage is TRBV4-1 and J usage is TRBJ1-2; D gene uncertain. V lost 0 bases to trimming and J lost 3 bases, with 5 bases between them. The CDR3 has 13 residues. Germline assignment: CDR1 MGHRA and CDR2 YSYEKL. CDR3 nucleotides: TGCGCCAGCAGCCAAGAGAGTGACTATGGCTACACCTTC. Protein product: CASSQESDYGYTF.

This sequence joins TRBV19 and TRBJ1-6; TRBD1 might be the D (5 bases). CDR1 and CDR2 (germline): LNHDA, SQIVND (reference sequence). CDR3 length: 14 residues. Trimming removed 6 bases from V and 6 bases from J, with 12 bases in between. The CDR3, as DNA: TGTGCCAGTAGCGTGCGGGGCCGTAATTCACCCCTCCACTTT. It specifies CASSVRGRNSPLHF.

The chain joins TRBV9 to TRBJ2-2, with TRBD1 as a possible D gene (7 bases). The CDR3 covers 17 residues. V lost 0 bases, J lost 7 bases, and 19 bases lay in between. The germline V gene encodes CDR1 SGDLS and CDR2 YYNGEE. The CDR3 bases are TGTGCCAGCAGCGTAGTTGGCCAGGGGGGAATCGGCGGGGAGCTGTTTTTT. It yields the protein CASSVVGQGGIGGELFF.

The gene calls are TRBV28 and TRBJ2-4, with a tentative D call TRBD2 (5 bases). The length of the CDR3 is 14 residues. Germline V lookup: CDR1 MDHEN, CDR2 SYDVKM. Trimming took off 3 bases at V and 3 bases at J, with 9 bases between the two ends. The CDR3 nucleotides read TGTGCCAGCAGTTTTTTGGGAGACAAAAACATTCAGTACTTC. It translates to CASSFLGDKNIQYF.

The V and J genes are TRBV18 and TRBJ1-1; a weak D match, TRBD1 (5 bases). The CDR3 has 14 residues. CDR1 and CDR2 (germline): KGHSH, LQKENI. Trimming left V 2 bases short and J 4 bases short, with 11 bases between. The CDR3 sequence: CASSPGGGSTEAFF. In nucleotides, the CDR3 is TGTGCCAGCTCACCAGGGGGGGGATCCACTGAAGCTTTCTTT. Full variable domain (remainder filled in from reference TRBV18 and TRBJ1-1): NAGVMQNPRHLVRRRGQEARLRCSPMKGHSHVYWYRQLPEEGLKFMVYLQKENIIDESGMPKERFSAEFPKEGPSILRIQQVVRGDSAAYFCASSPGGGSTEAFFGQGTRLTVV.

The genes are TRBV6-6 and TRBJ2-7, with 10 positions matching TRBD1. The J segment lost 5 bases and the V segment lost 6 bases, leaving 4 bases of the junction unmatched. The CDR3 sequence is 13 residues long. Germline V gene lookup returns CDR1 MNHNY and CDR2 SVGAGI (reference sequence). The CDR3 nucleotides are TGTGCCAGCAGAGGGACAGGGGTCGACGAGCAGTACTTC. This codes for CASRGTGVDEQYF.

This chain uses TRBV30 with TRBJ1-1; D is uncertain. V gave up 7 bases and J gave up 5 bases, with 17 bases separating them. The CDR3 has 13 residues. The germline V gene has CDR1 GTSNPN and CDR2 SVGIG (reference sequence). In nucleotides, the CDR3 is TGTGCCTCGGAGCGGGCCCTGGGGACTGAAGCTTTCTTT. Amino acids: CASERALGTEAFF.

This chain uses TRBV28 with TRBJ1-4, with 7 positions matching TRBD1. Germline lookup yields CDR1 MDHEN and CDR2 SYDVKM. V lost 4 bases to trimming and J lost 4 bases; unmatched junction nucleotides: 3. The CDR3 length is 14 residues. CDR3 amino acids: CASSSGTVNEKLFF. CDR3 nucleotides: TGTGCCAGCAGTTCCGGGACAGTTAATGAAAAACTGTTTTTT.

This chain connects TRBV7-8 to TRBJ2-7, with TRBD1 matching 10 bases. V trimming: 3 bases; J trimming: 5 bases; junction bases outside the gene matches: 19. The CDR3 consists of 19 residues. CDR1 is SGHVS, CDR2 FQNEAQ, per germline. CDR3 sequence (DNA): TGTGCCAGCAGCTTCCCCGGGACAGGGGTCCCTCGACGCACCGACGAGCAGTACTTC. It translates to CASSFPGTGVPRRTDEQYF.

The V gene is TRBV5-4, the J gene TRBJ2-7; the D gene is possibly TRBD1 (5 bases). CDR1 and CDR2 from the germline V gene are SGHNT and YYREEE (reference sequence). The germline V and J ends were trimmed by 2 bases and 4 bases, with 16 bases remaining between them. This CDR3 region has 15 residues. The CDR3 nucleotides are TGTGCCAGCAGCTTCGGGCAGGGATCCGGTTACGAGCAGTACTTC. Protein product: CASSFGQGSGYEQYF.

V usage is TRBV7-8 and J usage is TRBJ2-1, with 10 bases that match TRBD2. This CDR3 is built from 20 residues. Germline V gene sequence: CDR1 SGHVS, CDR2 FQNEAQ. Unmatched junction bases numbered 13, after V lost 1 base and J lost 1 base. DNA of the CDR3: TGTGCCAGCAGCTTAGTTGGGCTAGCGGGAGTCTTGGGTTCCTACAATGAGCAGTTCTTC. Translating it yields CASSLVGLAGVLGSYNEQFF.

V gene TRBV29-1 combines with J gene TRBJ1-2; tentatively, D is TRBD1 (5 bases). The CDR3 is 15 amino acids. The V end lost 1 base, the J end lost 2 bases, and 14 bases lay between the germline ends. CDR1 and CDR2 from the germline V gene are SQVTM and ANQGSEA. This CDR3 reads CSVEAPGLTNYGYTF. DNA for the CDR3: TGCAGCGTTGAAGCCCCGGGACTCACGAACTATGGCTACACCTTC. Together with reference TRBV29-1 and TRBJ1-2, the CDR3 gives the full variable domain: SAVISQKPSRDICQRGTSLTIQCQVDSQVTMMFWYRQQPGQSLTLIATANQGSEATYESGFVIDKFPISRPNLTFSTLTVSNMSPEDSSIYLCSVEAPGLTNYGYTFGSGTRLTVV.

V usage is TRBV5-4 and J usage is TRBJ2-1; the D gene is possibly TRBD2 (5 bases). Trimming took 4 bases from V and 6 from J, leaving 14 bases between them. Germline lookup yields CDR1 SGHNT and CDR2 YYREEE (reference sequence). The CDR3 length is 14 residues. CDR3: CASSGLSSGNEQFF. In DNA, the CDR3 is TGTGCCAGCAGCGGGCTTAGCAGCGGCAATGAGCAGTTCTTC.

The chain combines TRBV27 with TRBJ2-1, with D maybe TRBD1 (8 bases). Germline V gene lookup returns CDR1 MNHEY and CDR2 SMNVEV (reference sequence). This CDR3 is built from 15 residues. V was clipped by 5 bases and J by 7 bases, with 18 bases between them. The CDR3 spells CASSTGQARGNEQFF. DNA of the CDR3: TGTGCCAGCAGTACGGGACAGGCGCGGGGGAATGAGCAGTTCTTC.

The gene calls are TRBV10-2 and TRBJ2-5; the match to TRBD2 covers 14 bases. The CDR3 length is 18 residues. The germline V gene encodes CDR1 WSHSY and CDR2 SAAADI. V trimming: 6 bases; J trimming: 0 bases; junction bases outside the gene matches: 9. The CDR3 here is CASREPGLAGADQETQYF. The CDR3 DNA is TGCGCCAGCAGGGAGCCGGGACTAGCGGGAGCCGACCAAGAGACCCAGTACTTC.

The CDR3 loop is CASSLGTGQGAKNIQYF. In DNA form, the CDR3 reads TGTGCCAGCAGTTTAGGGACAGGGCAAGGGGCCAAAAACATTCAGTACTTC. V gene TRBV27 combines with J gene TRBJ2-4; TRBD1 matches at 9 bases. J gave up 1 base and V 2 bases, and 6 bases lay outside the gene matches. From germline, CDR1 is MNHEY and CDR2 SMNVEV (reference sequence). CDR3 length: 17 residues.

V and J are TRBV5-1 and TRBJ2-7; TRBD2 matches at 8 bases. V lost 1 base, J lost 4 bases, and 7 bases stayed unmatched. The CDR3 has 15 residues. Per germline, CDR1 SGHRS and CDR2 YFSETQ. Here the CDR3 DNA reads TGCGCCAGCAGCTTGACGGGAGGGGGTACATACGAGCAGTACTTC. Translating gives CASSLTGGGTYEQYF.

This chain uses TRBV28 with TRBJ1-1, with D perhaps TRBD1 (5 bases). The CDR3 sequence is 13 residues long. Germline lookup yields CDR1 MDHEN and CDR2 SYDVKM. Trimming pared 2 bases from V and 3 bases from J, leaving 7 bases between. CDR3 bases: TGTGCCAGCAGTTTAACACAGGACACTGAAGCTTTCTTT. It is translated as CASSLTQDTEAFF.

The V and J genes are TRBV11-2 and TRBJ2-1; 7 bases align to TRBD2. V lost 4 bases, J lost 3 bases, and 15 bases stayed unmatched. Per germline, CDR1 SGHAT and CDR2 FQNNGV. CDR3 length: 18 amino acids. The CDR3 region has the DNA TGTGCCAGCAGCTGGGGGGGGAGTTGGCGGGAGTTCTACAATGAGCAGTTCTTC. This codes for CASSWGGSWREFYNEQFF.

The chain recombines TRBV7-9 with TRBJ2-7; TRBD2 matches 9 bases. Germline-derived CDR1 and CDR2 are SEHNR and FQNEAQ (reference sequence). The CDR3 is made up of 15 amino acids. V lost 1 base to trimming and J lost 0 bases; unmatched junction nucleotides: 1. The CDR3 DNA reads TGTGCCAGCAGCTTAGAGACTAGCGGCTCCTACGAGCAGTACTTC. Its translation: CASSLETSGSYEQYF.

The chain joins TRBV12-3 or TRBV12-4 to TRBJ2-3, with TRBD1 identical over 7 bases. J gave up 5 bases and V 6 bases, and 5 bases lay outside the gene matches. This CDR3 has 13 residues. CDR3 loop: CASRTGTEDTQYF. CDR3 bases: TGTGCCAGCAGGACTGGGACAGAAGATACGCAGTATTTT.

This clone has just one count. The gene calls are TRBV5-1 and TRBJ2-1, with 9 bases identical to TRBD1. V lost 4 bases, J lost 7 bases, and 15 bases stayed unmatched. In germline, CDR1 is SGHRS, CDR2 YFSETQ. There are 17 residues in the CDR3. The CDR3 DNA is TGCGCCAGCAGCACGGGACAGGGTTCAATTCAAAAAAATGAGCAGTTCTTC. It translates to CASSTGQGSIQKNEQFF.

J is TRBJ2-3 and V is TRBV5-1; D uncertain. Germline CDR1 is SGHRS and CDR2 is YFSETQ. V shed 3 bases and J shed 4 bases, with 15 bases lying between them. This CDR3 is built from 15 residues. The CDR3 DNA follows: TGCGCCAGCAGCTCCTCACGACTTGATCCAGATACGCAGTATTTT. Residues: CASSSSRLDPDTQYF.

This clone was recorded once. The rearrangement links TRBV19 to TRBJ1-2; 10 bases map to TRBD1. The length of the CDR3 is 15 residues. Germline V CDR1 and CDR2: LNHDA, SQIVND (reference sequence). V gave up 3 bases and J gave up 7 bases; unmatched junction bases: 8. The CDR3 bases are TGTGCCAGTAGTATCGGGAAGGGACAGGGGATTGGCTACACCTTC. Translating it yields CASSIGKGQGIGYTF.

The rearrangement uses TRBV5-4 and TRBJ2-1; 12 nucleotides match TRBD1. The germline CDR1 and CDR2 sequences are SGHNT and YYREEE (reference sequence). This CDR3 has 15 residues. After removal of 3 bases from V and 8 bases from J, the junction contained 6 bases not matched to a gene. Here the CDR3 DNA reads TGTGCCAGCAGCTCCGGGACAGGGGGCCTCTATGAGCAGTTCTTC. Translating it yields CASSSGTGGLYEQFF.

The V and J genes are TRBV7-9 and TRBJ1-2, with TRBD1 identical over 7 bases. The V gene end was trimmed by 5 bases and the J gene end by 4 bases; junction bases not matched to a gene: 10. Germline V gene sequence: CDR1 SEHNR, CDR2 FQNEAQ (reference sequence). The CDR3 is 15 amino acids. The CDR3 is CASSRQGVNAYGYTF. The CDR3 nucleotides are TGTGCCAGCAGCCGCCAGGGGGTAAATGCCTATGGCTACACCTTC.